This T cell receptor beta chain originates from a study of cytomegalovirus exposure and HLA in healthy donors (dated by TCRdb to the late 2010s). Regarding the research as a whole: In an earlier analysis of some 610 of the donors, around 300 Gb of sequence data and just under 120 million unique TCR beta sequences from 180 million or so T cells were reported. The study aimed to test whether signatures of past pathogen exposure could be identified by cataloging public T cell receptors. High-throughput TCR immunosequencing, statistical association of individual TCRs with disease status, and machine learning were combined to predict cytomegalovirus infection status. In a later genetic analysis, genome-wide SNP genotypes for about three fifths of the roughly 670 donors were used, and that subset was treated as a discovery cohort. The study used immunosequencing to profile the T cell repertoires of approximately 630 subjects and linked those repertoires to cytomegalovirus serostatus. In a later analysis, previously published TCR beta repertoires from about 670 donors were re-analyzed and high-resolution HLA genotyping was added so that TCR occurrence patterns could be studied. Roughly 300 gigabases of sequencing data and approximately 80 million unique TCR sequences were included in an early release covering around 650 HLA-typed donors. Among the roughly 390 genotyped donors, more than 70% belonged to the genetic ancestry cluster associated with self-reported Caucasian donors. Alongside the repertoire data, information on donor age, sex, ethnicity and CMV serostatus was compiled. Besides the first cohort of 500 to 700 subjects, a separate validation cohort made up of over a hundred different subjects was used. About five DR-DQ haplotypes were treated as single units for association and clustering because of strong linkage in the cohort. Among some 410 genotyped donors of the cohort, an average of about 240,000 unique TCR beta nucleotide sequences were sequenced per donor, around 20% of them non-productive. HLA typing included class I and class II loci at four-digit resolution. Typing coverage varied by locus: about 620-630 donors for A, B, C, DRB1 and DQB1; under 550 for DQA1; 600 to 610 for DPA1; roughly 450 for DPB1. Every repertoire in the discovery cohort had been generated on one and the same sequencing platform. To decide whether each TCR beta V gene segment behaved as functional or pseudogenic, an earlier analysis of some 600 of the donors relied on high-throughput TCR beta sequencing. In the later analysis, no new phenotypic data were used to find candidate immune exposures; instead, reliance was placed on TCR beta sequences and their occurrence across donors.

On the study overall, not on this receptor specifically: Linkage disequilibrium might explain the correlated functional status among segregating V segments, but an unknown experimental factor could not be ruled out. Because HLA typing was unavailable for some donors at each locus, only the typed subset was used in association tests. An earlier analysis of approximately 540 of the donors showed that most TCR beta V segments appeared in productive rearrangements either about 87% or about 30% of the time, which broadly matched IMGT annotations. When HLA alleles, especially DR and DQ, strongly co-occurred, attributing TCR associations to individual alleles was difficult. The classifier was reported to diagnose cytomegalovirus status with high specificity and sensitivity in both the original and validation cohorts. Compared with the approximately 600-donor mean, donors in an Asian-associated ancestry cluster had fewer N-insertions in productive TCRs, according to a later genetic analysis. Specific HLA alleles were associated with over 15,000 TCR beta sequences at a false discovery rate of 0.05 in a later analysis. This cohort had only TCR beta chains sequenced, and the lack of alpha or paired-chain data limited which features could be detected. In a later analysis, TCR association rates were found to vary across HLA loci, with the most associated TCRs seen for DRB1 alleles and the fewest for HLA-C alleles. According to the authors, the approach could potentially be generalized to other disease states and immunological phenotypes. In the study, 150 to 200 TCR beta chains were listed as associated with cytomegalovirus. A few of the identified cytomegalovirus-associated TCR beta chains were confirmed in vitro to be specific for cytomegalovirus antigens. A further reported finding was that TCR beta sequences accurately predicted the HLA-A and HLA-B alleles for most subjects in the first cohort. Because counts were too low, under 20 rarely observed V segments, including chromosome 9 orphons, were left out of the earlier analysis of approximately 580 of the donors. Most TCR sequences were seen in very few donors, while some public TCRs were found in many individuals. In a later analysis, HLA-associated TCR beta chains showed more clonal expansion and lower generation probabilities than non-associated chains that were equally common. The only immune exposure information available for the cohort was CMV serostatus. A later analysis reported that several top co-occurrence clusters appeared linked to parvovirus B19, influenza, CMV and Epstein-Barr virus. Presence/absence analyses assumed roughly uniform sequencing depth across donors, an assumption that may not hold. An association between a missense DCLRE1C variant and V-gene and J-gene trimming of TCR beta chains was found in a later genetic analysis and replicated in an independent cohort. A later analysis found that most CMV-associated TCR beta chains appeared HLA-restricted, with HLA associations seemingly driven largely by CMV exposure. A cluster of highly shared sequence variants was judged likely to represent a technical artifact of the sequencing pipeline.

The method was the immunoSEQ multiplex PCR assay. For the multiplex PCR, a mixture combining 60 forward primers for TCR Vbeta segments and 13 reverse primers for TCR Jbeta segments was used. A multiplex PCR assay on genomic DNA amplified the CDR3 region of rearranged TCR beta genes. Amplified TCR beta libraries were sequenced as 87-base-pair reads on the Illumina HiSeq System. The published analysis was carried out like this. Across the roughly 640 repertoires, a later analysis counted roughly 84 million unique TCR beta chains, 9.5 million to 13 million of which were shared by at least two donors. A nearest-neighbor algorithm error-corrected the raw reads and collapsed the reads into unique sequences, merging closely related sequences to remove PCR and sequencing errors. V, D and J gene segments were assigned by aligning CDR3 sequences to IMGT reference sequences. For a sequence to be retained, a match of at least six nucleotides was required to both a V gene segment and a J gene segment. Rearrangements were called productive when the CDR3 lacked stop codons and stayed in frame with V and J; all others were non-productive. Following IMGT convention, CDR3 was defined as the stretch from the second conserved V-encoded cysteine up to the conserved J-encoded phenylalanine. The earlier analysis of about 620 of the donors excluded sequences that lacked an unambiguous match to a single V gene segment. In an earlier analysis of roughly 600 of the donors, a V segment was called functional when productive rearrangements were above 56.7%, and segregating when the standard deviation between donors exceeded 5%. A statistical classification framework was built to diagnose cytomegalovirus status from the catalog of TCR beta chain sequences. In a later analysis, V and J genes were assigned by comparing TCR nucleotide sequences against IMGT/GENE-DB human TR gene sequences. The TCRdist pipeline was used in a later analysis to assign CDR3 sequences and most-parsimonious VDJ recombination scenarios. In a later analysis, every TCR beta chain was defined by the combination of its CDR3 amino acid sequence and its V-gene family, and reads without a unique V-gene family were dropped. In a later analysis, approximately 640 highly shared, low-generation-probability nucleotide sequences were removed to address suspected cross-contamination and a sequencing artifact. A later analysis calculated a clonal expansion index for each public chain from normalized within-repertoire ranks of inferred template counts. A later analysis computed generation probabilities with a VDJ recombination model fitted to out-of-frame rearrangements, and checked the results against IGoR. A later analysis scored TCR-TCR, TCR-HLA and TCR-CMV co-occurrence with hypergeometric tests, applying a repertoire-size bias correction to TCR pairs. To estimate false discovery rates, a later analysis permuted the HLA or CMV assignments 20 times. In a later analysis, co-occurring TCRs were grouped using DBSCAN, with TCRdist sequence similarity added in when clustering inside HLA-allele-positive subsets. Co-occurrence clustering excluded repertoires with fewer than 30,000 or more than 120,000 public chains, plus five with anomalous nucleotide sharing. TCRdb retrieved this table from immuneACCESS and kept in-frame rearrangements only. Not all clones are present; in checked studies, unresolved V genes account for under half, and no reason is known for the remainder. Clone size and the V and J calls come from that table; the DNA yielded D and trimming. Within this sample are 110,000 to 150,000 clones, with about four fifths of them counted one time only. The ten biggest clones cover 3.5% to 5.5% of the sample.

In total, fewer than 750 healthy bone marrow donors made up the cohort. At the time of sampling, all cohort members were nominally healthy, though unrecorded immune exposures were likely present. The donor tested CMV seropositive and was one of the 289 seropositive cohort members. Every donor gave a peripheral blood sample, and the peripheral blood mononuclear cells from that sample were used for TCR beta sequencing. The Qiagen DNeasy Blood Extraction Kit was used to extract genomic DNA from the blood cell samples. This clone was seen once. Its antigen specificity is not known. It has no much larger one-base neighbor in the sample; base qualities were not kept. The TCR originated in a woman in her thirties or forties in good health and CMV-seropositive. The specimen sequenced was PBMCs.

The CDR3 region reads CASPGRRVEQNTEAFF. The nucleotide sequence reads TGTGCCAGTCCGGGTAGACGGGTAGAGCAGAACACTGAAGCTTTCTTT. The chain uses TRBV2 and TRBJ1-1, with no confidently assigned D gene. The CDR3, cysteine through phenylalanine, is 16 amino acids long. Only CDR3 DNA is held: 48 bases, read in frame from base 1. The germline ends are 21 bases apart after V is trimmed by 9 bases and J by 1 base. From a lookup of the germline V gene, CDR1 and CDR2 are SNHLY and FYNNEI.